This TCR beta chain was obtained from a study of blood T cell repertoires in COVID-19 (dated by TCRdb to 2018 to 2020). About the study as a whole: Samples from collaborators originated in the United States, Italy and Spain and spanned both the acute and convalescent phases of COVID-19. The material from the prospective study consisted of cDNA or gDNA derived from T cells, B-cell-depleted T cells, or PBMCs. A de-identified subject ID, COVID-19 status, age in years and sex were almost always included in the sample metadata. Deeply sampled blood TCRbeta repertoires from subjects exposed to, actively infected with, or recovered from COVID-19 were included in the dataset. Where available, HLA class I and class II types were taken from metadata supplied by the sample provider and were not determined by assay-based typing. The repertoires were released in a freely available public database intended as a resource for research on the immune response to SARS-CoV-2. Samples were obtained from the ongoing ImmuneRACE study (first 160 participants) and from 1,000 to 1,500 subjects provided by 6 global collaborators. On the study overall, not on this receptor specifically: The quantity of clinical and demographic metadata differed by source and by participant and was supplied without curation.

One collaborating source in Seattle enrolled patients while the patients were actively infected and followed the patients over time throughout the course of disease. Whole blood was collected in K2EDTA tubes by collaborating institutions according to the institutions' own protocols. For TCRbeta analysis, collaborators shipped samples as frozen whole blood, isolated PBMCs, or DNA extracted from either of those sample types. The immunoSEQ Assay, a bias-controlled multiplex PCR, was used to amplify TCRbeta CDR3 regions from genomic DNA. The study's processing was this. Within the assay, amplification of reference gene primers was used to estimate how many nucleated cells each sample contained. Sequence reads were collapsed and filtered to measure the absolute abundance of every unique TCRbeta CDR3 rearrangement. For each sample, productive Simpson clonality was calculated by taking the square root of Simpson's diversity index across productive rearrangements. The source is immuneACCESS, and TCRdb retained only in-frame sequences with V and J called. Part of the clones is not carried over; for the studies checked, unresolved V genes explain less than half of this, and the remainder is unexplained. That table gives V, J and clone size, and the DNA gave D and trimming. Within this sample are approximately 46,000 clones, with 81% of them counted one time only. The top ten clonotypes cover 20% to 25% of the sample.

Points on this clone: Its antigen is not yet known. Per-base qualities were not stored, and no clone one base away is much larger.

At the junction V is shortened by 0 bases and J by 4 bases; bases outside the gene matches: 4. The germline V gene supplies CDR1 SGHTA and CDR2 FQGTGA. Counted from cysteine to phenylalanine, this CDR3 has 16 amino acids. Only CDR3 DNA is held: 48 bases, read in frame from base 1. The chain joins TRBV7-3 to TRBJ2-2; TRBD2 matches 8 bases in the middle. This clonotype originated in a woman of 80 years or more with COVID-19, enrolled during active disease. The specimen sequenced was peripheral blood. CDR3 loop: CASSLTLAGFTGELFF. Here is the DNA: TGTGCCAGCAGCTTAACGCTAGCGGGCTTCACCGGGGAGCTGTTTTTT.